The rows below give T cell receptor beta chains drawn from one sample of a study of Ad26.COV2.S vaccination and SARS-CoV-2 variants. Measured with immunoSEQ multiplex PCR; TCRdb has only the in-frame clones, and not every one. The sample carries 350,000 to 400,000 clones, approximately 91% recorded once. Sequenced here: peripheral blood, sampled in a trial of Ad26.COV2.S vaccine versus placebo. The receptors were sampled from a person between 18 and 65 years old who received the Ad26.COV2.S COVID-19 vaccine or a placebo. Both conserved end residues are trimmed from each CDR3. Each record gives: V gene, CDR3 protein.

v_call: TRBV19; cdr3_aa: ASSMTGTSYEQY
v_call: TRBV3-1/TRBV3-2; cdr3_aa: ASSQDIRTSPSYEQY
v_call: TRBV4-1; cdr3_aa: ASSQIWEGAGNEQF
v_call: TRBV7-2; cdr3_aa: ASSLGPGQPQH
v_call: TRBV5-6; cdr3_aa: ASTRDTQY
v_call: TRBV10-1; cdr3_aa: ASSEGREWDYGYT
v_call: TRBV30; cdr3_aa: AWSVGETQY
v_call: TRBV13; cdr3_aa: ASSRGYTEAF
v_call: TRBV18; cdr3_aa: ASSPRDGGGEQY
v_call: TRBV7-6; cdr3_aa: ASSFSGSTDTQY
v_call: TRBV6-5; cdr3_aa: ASSRDISNQPQH
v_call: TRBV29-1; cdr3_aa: SVEKPGGGGYEQY
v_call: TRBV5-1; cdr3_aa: ASSLGASLNTEAF
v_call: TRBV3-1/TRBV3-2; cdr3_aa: ASSAQGGETDTQY
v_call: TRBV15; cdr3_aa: ATFRRGSTEAF
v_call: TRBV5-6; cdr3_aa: ASSLSNYGYT
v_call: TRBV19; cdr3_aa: ASSWIGGGAETGELF
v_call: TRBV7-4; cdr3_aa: ASSSHKWTAPKTEAF
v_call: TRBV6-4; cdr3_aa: ASSTDVNTEAF
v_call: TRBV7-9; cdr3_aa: ASSRASIREETQY
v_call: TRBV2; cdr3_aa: ASGWTSSPGELF
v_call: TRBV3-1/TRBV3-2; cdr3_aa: ASSQASGGGSSYNEQF
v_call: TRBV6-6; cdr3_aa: ASSRQGESGYT
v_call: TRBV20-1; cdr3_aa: SARRAGEAF
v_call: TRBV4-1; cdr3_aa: ASSQVPAGHEQF
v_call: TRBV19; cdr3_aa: ASSISRASQPQH
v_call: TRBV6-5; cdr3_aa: ASSMDRGYGYT
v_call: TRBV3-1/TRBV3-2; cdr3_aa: ASSLPDSYQETQY
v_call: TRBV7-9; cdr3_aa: ASSNGGATEAF
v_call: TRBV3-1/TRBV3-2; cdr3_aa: ASSRTTGSEAF
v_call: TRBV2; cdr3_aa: ASKAVPGTGELF
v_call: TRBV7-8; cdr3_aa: ATGDSPENTQY
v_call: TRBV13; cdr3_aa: ASSGDRGRYNEQF
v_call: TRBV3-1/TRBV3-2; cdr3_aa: ASSQDPNRQETQY
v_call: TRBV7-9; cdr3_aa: ASSLVVGELF